The rows below give T cell receptor beta chains drawn from one sample of a study of blood T cell repertoires in COVID-19. The table came from immunoSEQ multiplex PCR; TCRdb's copy has only in-frame clones and leaves some out. The sample records 200,000 to 300,000 clones, 86% being singletons. The sequencing sample was made of PBMCs or T cells enriched from blood (not recorded which). Receptors were obtained from a woman aged 18-30 years who had recovered from COVID-19. Both conserved end residues are part of each CDR3. A D gene is named only where the DNA matches it firmly. Not every row has a clone size; where given, it reads once, few, many or a size class.

J gene,D gene,V gene,clone size,CDR3 DNA,CDR3 protein
TRBJ1-2,NA,TRBV9,once,TGTGCCAGCAGCCCGGGATGGAATCAACCGAACTATGGCTACACCTTC,CASSPGWNQPNYGYTF
TRBJ2-6,NA,TRBV5-1,NA,TGCGCTGGGGGAGGTCTCAACTCTGGGGCCAACGTCCTGACTTTC,CAGGGLNSGANVLTF
TRBJ2-5,NA,TRBV5-1,once,TGCGCCAGCAGCTTGGAGGGGGATCGAGGGGAGACCCAGTACTTC,CASSLEGDRGETQYF
TRBJ2-1,TRBD1,TRBV12-5,NA,TGTGCTAGTGGCCTAACCGGGACAGAGCACGGCAATGAGCAGTTCTTC,CASGLTGTEHGNEQFF
TRBJ2-7,TRBD2,TRBV27,NA,TGTGCCAGCAGTCGTAGCGGGATGGTGACTCCCTACGAGCAGTACTTC,CASSRSGMVTPYEQYF
TRBJ2-1,NA,TRBV3-1/TRBV3-2,NA,TGTGCCAGCAGCCCAAGATTTCAGGTCGGTGAGCAGTTCTTC,CASSPRFQVGEQFF
TRBJ2-1,TRBD2,TRBV14,NA,TGTGCCAGCAGCCATACTTTAGCGGGGGGGAGTATCGATGAGCAGTTCTTC,CASSHTLAGGSIDEQFF
TRBJ1-1,NA,TRBV10-1,NA,TGCGCCAGCAGTGAGACACACGGAGCGAACACTGAAGCTTTCTTT,CASSETHGANTEAFF
TRBJ1-1,NA,TRBV11-2,few,TGTGCCAGCAGCCCCCCAGGTGTTGAAACGAACACTGAAGCTTTCTTT,CASSPPGVETNTEAFF
TRBJ1-2,NA,TRBV12-3/TRBV12-4,NA,TGTGCCAGCTCGACAGGTGGGGACTATGGCTACACCTTC,CASSTGGDYGYTF
TRBJ1-5,NA,TRBV6-2/TRBV6-3,NA,TGTGCCAGCAGTTTAACAGGTTATCAGCCCCAGCATTTT,CASSLTGYQPQHF
TRBJ2-1,NA,TRBV7-2,NA,TGTGCCAGCAGCTTCCTTAGCGGCTCCTACAATGAGCAGTTCTTC,CASSFLSGSYNEQFF
TRBJ2-1,NA,TRBV28,NA,TGTGCCAGCAGTGGACCCAGGGTCCATGAGCAGTTCTTC,CASSGPRVHEQFF
TRBJ1-1,NA,TRBV4-1,NA,TGCGCCAGCAGCCGGACCTTCTTGAGGGACACTGAAGCTTTCTTT,CASSRTFLRDTEAFF
TRBJ1-5,TRBD1,TRBV30,NA,TGTGCCTGGAGTGGCCTGCCAGGGGGCGAGGGTCAGCCCCAGCATTTT,CAWSGLPGGEGQPQHF
TRBJ2-7,TRBD1,TRBV27,NA,TGTGCCAGCAGTTTCCTCGGGACAGGCTACGACGAGCAGTACTTC,CASSFLGTGYDEQYF
TRBJ2-5,TRBD1,TRBV24-1,NA,TGTGCCACCAGTGATCAGGGCTACGGGACAGACGAAGAGACCCAGTACTTC,CATSDQGYGTDEETQYF
TRBJ2-3,TRBD2,TRBV7-3,once,TGTGCCAGCAGCCCGCTAGCGGATACAGATACGCAGTATTTT,CASSPLADTDTQYF
TRBJ2-7,TRBD2,TRBV4-2,NA,TGTGCCAGCAGCCAGATCGGGGGAGGGCCTTACGAGCAGTACTTC,CASSQIGGGPYEQYF
TRBJ1-2,NA,TRBV6-5,NA,TGTGCCAGCAGCCCCGGGGGTGAGGGGCATGGCTACACCTTC,CASSPGGEGHGYTF
TRBJ1-1,TRBD1,TRBV6-6,NA,TGTGCCAGCAGTAGATACAGGGGCCTGGACGGGGGTGACACTGAAGCTTTCTTT,CASSRYRGLDGGDTEAFF
TRBJ1-4,TRBD1,TRBV20-1,NA,TGCAGTTCCGACAGGGATGAAAAACTGTTTTTT,CSSDRDEKLFF
TRBJ2-1,TRBD1,TRBV7-3,few,TGTGCCAGCAGCCCTCGGACAGGAAACGATGAGCAGTTCTTC,CASSPRTGNDEQFF
TRBJ2-1,NA,TRBV11-2,NA,TGTGCCAGCAGGCGGGGGCCTAGCTCCTACAATGAGCAGTTCTTC,CASRRGPSSYNEQFF
TRBJ1-2,TRBD1,TRBV30,NA,TGTGCCTGGGGACAGGGTCCGAGTCATGGCTACACCTTC,CAWGQGPSHGYTF
TRBJ2-7,TRBD2,TRBV19,NA,TGTGCCAGTAGTATAGCTGGCGGGAGATCGTACGAGCAGTACTTC,CASSIAGGRSYEQYF
TRBJ1-1,TRBD1,TRBV28,NA,TGTGCCAGCAACGTTAGGGGGCGGGACACTGAAGCTTTCTTT,CASNVRGRDTEAFF
TRBJ1-4,NA,TRBV11-2,NA,TGTGCCAGCAGCTTAGAATGGGGACTTTCGGAAAAACTGTTTTTT,CASSLEWGLSEKLFF
TRBJ2-5,NA,TRBV5-4,NA,TGTGCCAGCCGAACTGGAGCAGTTGAGACCCAGTACTTC,CASRTGAVETQYF
TRBJ2-2,NA,TRBV19,NA,TGTGCCAGTAGTGACAGGATTACGAACACCGGGGAGCTGTTTTTT,CASSDRITNTGELFF
TRBJ2-7,TRBD2,TRBV11-2,NA,TGTGCCAGCAGCAAACTTCTGACTAGCGGGGGGTACTACGAGCAGTACTTC,CASSKLLTSGGYYEQYF
TRBJ1-5,NA,TRBV30,NA,TGTGCCTGGAGCCCGGGGGGCAATCAGCCCCAGCATTTT,CAWSPGGNQPQHF
TRBJ2-7,TRBD1,TRBV14,once,TGTGCCAGCAGCCAGGAGGACAGGATTGGCTCCTACGAGCAGTACTTC,CASSQEDRIGSYEQYF
TRBJ1-5,TRBD1,TRBV24-1,few,TGTGCCACCAGTGAGGGACAGGGGTTTCAGCCCCAGCATTTT,CATSEGQGFQPQHF
TRBJ1-2,NA,TRBV20-1,NA,TGCAGTGCTAGTTCCGTCGGGGACTTCCGAACCTATGGCTACACCTTC,CSASSVGDFRTYGYTF
TRBJ2-5,TRBD2,TRBV6-2/TRBV6-3,NA,TGTGCCAGCAGTTACACGCGGGGGGCTTCGAGAGAGACCCAGTACTTC,CASSYTRGASRETQYF
TRBJ2-5,TRBD2,TRBV7-9,NA,TGTGCCAGCAGCTTGGCCGGGGGGGCCGCTGGGGAGACCCAGTACTTC,CASSLAGGAAGETQYF
TRBJ2-1,NA,TRBV30,once,TGTGCCTGGAGTACTGGTGACAATGAGCAGTTCTTC,CAWSTGDNEQFF
TRBJ1-5,NA,TRBV30,NA,TGTGCCTGGAGTTATTACAGTCATAGCAATCAGCCCCAGCATTTT,CAWSYYSHSNQPQHF
TRBJ1-1,NA,TRBV4-3,NA,TGCGCCAGCAGCCAAGGGAGAAACACTGAAGCTTTCTTT,CASSQGRNTEAFF
TRBJ1-5,NA,TRBV4-1,few,TGCGCCAGCAGCCCGACCTTCGGACTTAGCAATCAGCCCCAGCATTTT,CASSPTFGLSNQPQHF
TRBJ2-7,TRBD1,TRBV6-2/TRBV6-3,NA,TGTGCCAGCAGTTACCCTCCGGGACAGGGACTCGACGAGCAGTACTTC,CASSYPPGQGLDEQYF
TRBJ2-6,NA,TRBV30,NA,TGTGCCTGGACCGAGGGAATAGGGGGTGTACTTGGGGCCAACGTCCTGACTTTC,CAWTEGIGGVLGANVLTF
TRBJ1-2,TRBD1,TRBV6-2/TRBV6-3,NA,TGTGCCAGCAGCCGCGACAGGGGGCTTGGCTACACCTTC,CASSRDRGLGYTF
TRBJ2-2,NA,TRBV5-1,NA,TGCGCCAGCAGGGAGGCGCATTTACCCACCGGGGAGCTGTTTTTT,CASREAHLPTGELFF
TRBJ1-3,NA,TRBV4-2,once,TGTGCCAGCAGCCAAGGACAGGCCGTCTCTGGAAACACCATATATTTT,CASSQGQAVSGNTIYF
TRBJ2-5,TRBD1,TRBV6-5,once,TGTGCCAGCAGTCCTAGGACAGGGGCCAAGACCCAGTACTTC,CASSPRTGAKTQYF
TRBJ2-1,NA,TRBV29-1,NA,TGCAGCGTCGGATCCGGGACTTACCCCTACAATGAGCAGTTCTTC,CSVGSGTYPYNEQFF
TRBJ1-2,NA,TRBV20-1,NA,TGCAGTGCTAGAGATCAGTATCGGGACACCTTC,CSARDQYRDTF